What follows are 21 T cell receptor beta chains derived from one specimen sequenced in a study of response to subunit inactivated influenza vaccine. In TCRdb, the RT-PCR reads were re-called with MiXCR into one record per CDR3 protein. Of a few hundred thousand distinct CDR3 sequences in the sample, around 20% are singletons; the top ten hold about 9.3%. Specimen: PBMCs from blood, collected approximately 20 months after vaccination. These receptors all stem from a man aged 50 to 69 who received an inactivated influenza vaccine.

Only a few counts were recorded for this clonotype. The rearrangement uses TRBV6-5 and TRBJ2-1, with 7 bases matching TRBD1. Germline V CDR1 and CDR2: MNHEY, SVGAGI. With V trimmed by 0 bases and J by 8 bases, 13 bases remained unmatched. The CDR3 length is 17 residues. In nucleotides, the CDR3 is TGTGCCAGCAGTTACTCGAGCACAGGGGCTGTGGGCGATGAGCAGTTCTTC. Amino acids: CASSYSSTGAVGDEQFF.

This chain uses TRBV5-6 with TRBJ2-3; D gene unclear. The CDR3 is 13 amino acids. V lost 1 base, J lost 3 bases, and 6 bases lay in between. Per germline, CDR1 SGHDT and CDR2 YYEEEE. This CDR3 is CASSLLGTDTQYF. The CDR3 nucleotides read TGTGCCAGCAGCTTGTTAGGTACAGATACGCAGTATTTT.

The rearrangement uses TRBV27 and TRBJ1-3, with a weak D call TRBD1 (6 bases). The germline V gene encodes CDR1 MNHEY and CDR2 SMNVEV (reference sequence). The CDR3 covers 17 residues. V was shortened by 4 bases and J by 0 bases, with 16 bases between the two germline ends. The CDR3 coding sequence is TGTGCCAGCAGTTCCCTCGGGGGGGCATACTCTGGAAACACCATATATTTT. This gives the protein CASSSLGGAYSGNTIYF.

This clonotype came up a few times. The V and J genes are TRBV25-1 and TRBJ1-1; D gene unclear. Germline CDR1 and CDR2: MGHDK and SYGVNS. The CDR3 covers 13 residues. V lost 1 base, J lost 4 bases, and 7 bases lay in between. CDR3 coding DNA: TGTGCCAGCAGTGAATTTGGTCGCACTGAAGCTTTCTTT. Residues: CASSEFGRTEAFF.

This clonotype was seen at least ten times. In DNA, the CDR3 is TGTGCCAGCAAGCTTTACACCGGGGAGCTGTTTTTT. The encoded protein is CASKLYTGELFF. The rearrangement links TRBV7-2 to TRBJ2-2; D is unclear. The CDR3 is made up of 12 amino acids. Germline V lookup: CDR1 SGHTA, CDR2 FQGNSA. V dropped 7 bases and J dropped 3 bases, with 6 bases sitting between them.

This clonotype has only a few counts. V is TRBV11-2 and J is TRBJ2-4; 10 positions match TRBD1. This CDR3 has 20 amino acids. CDR1 SGHAT and CDR2 FQNNGV come from the germline V gene. V shed 2 bases and J 0 bases; nucleotides not matched to a gene: 13. Written as DNA, the CDR3 is TGTGCCAGCAGCTTAAGGGACAGGGGTCGGGGGTTACTAGCCAAAAACATTCAGTACTTC. This encodes CASSLRDRGRGLLAKNIQYF.

The chain uses TRBV12-3 or TRBV12-4 and TRBJ1-1, with 7 bases that match TRBD1. This CDR3 is 12 amino acids long. V lost 6 bases and J lost 7; bases outside the gene matches: 5. CDR3 in amino acids: CASRNRDSEAFF. The CDR3 bases are TGTGCCAGCAGGAACCGGGACAGTGAAGCTTTCTTT.

This clonotype was seen only a few times. The chain carries TRBV7-9 and TRBJ2-1; TRBD2 matches 8 bases. After removal of 3 bases from V and 6 bases from J, the junction contained 7 bases not matched to a gene. Germline V gene sequence: CDR1 SEHNR, CDR2 FQNEAQ (reference sequence). This CDR3 region has 15 residues. The CDR3 sequence is CASSFPGLGVNEQFF. The CDR3 region has the DNA TGTGCCAGCAGCTTCCCGGGACTAGGAGTCAATGAGCAGTTCTTC.

This clonotype was recorded at least ten times. V gene TRBV28 combines with J gene TRBJ1-3; no definite D call. Germline-derived CDR1 and CDR2 are MDHEN and SYDVKM. The CDR3 length is 12 residues. Trimming left V 2 bases short and J 2 bases short, with 1 base between. CDR3 sequence: CASSLPGNTIYF. CDR3 nucleotide sequence: TGTGCCAGCAGTTTACCTGGAAACACCATATATTTT.

The J gene is TRBJ2-3, the V gene TRBV14, with 11 bases matching TRBD2. V lost 0 bases, J lost 5 bases, and 13 bases stayed unmatched. From germline, CDR1 is SGHDN and CDR2 FVKESK. The CDR3 is 19 residues long. The CDR3 DNA reads as TGTGCCAGCAGCCAAGAGTCCCGTACTAGCGGGGGCCTGGGAGATACGCAGTATTTT. This translates into CASSQESRTSGGLGDTQYF.

This chain uses TRBV10-3 with TRBJ2-1, with D perhaps being TRBD1 or TRBD2 (5 bases each). Trimming pared 1 base from V and 0 bases from J, leaving 10 bases between. The length of the CDR3 is 16 residues. CDR1 and CDR2 from the germline V gene are ENHRY and SYGVKD. CDR3 region: CAISEYSGSSYNEQFF. CDR3 nucleotide sequence: TGTGCCATCAGTGAGTACTCAGGGAGCTCCTACAATGAGCAGTTCTTC.

V gene TRBV9 combines with J gene TRBJ2-3; maybe TRBD2 (6 bases). From germline, CDR1 is SGDLS and CDR2 YYNGEE. The V gene lost 3 bases and the J gene lost 4 bases, with 9 bases spanning the gap. The length of the CDR3 is 13 residues. The CDR3 region is CASSEGGADTQYF. CDR3 nucleotide sequence: TGTGCCAGCAGCGAGGGAGGCGCAGATACGCAGTATTTT. Based on the CDR3 plus reference TRBV9 and TRBJ2-3, the full variable domain is DSGVTQTPKHLITATGQRVTLRCSPRSGDLSVYWYQQSLDQGLQFLIQYYNGEERAKGNILERFSAQQFPDLHSELNLSSLELGDSALYFCASSEGGADTQYFGPGTRLTVL.

In its sample, this clonotype was seen a few times. The genes are TRBV5-1 and TRBJ2-1; 9 nucleotides line up with TRBD1. V was clipped by 4 bases and J by 1 base; unmatched bases: 3. The germline CDR1 and CDR2 sequences are SGHRS and YFSETQ. The CDR3 extends over 15 amino acids. CDR3 protein: CASSEGQGSYNEQFF. The CDR3 region has the DNA TGCGCCAGCAGCGAAGGACAGGGGTCCTACAATGAGCAGTTCTTC.

This sequence joins TRBV9 and TRBJ2-7; tentative D call: TRBD1 (5 bases). Trimming took 0 bases from V and 5 from J, leaving 12 bases between them. This CDR3 is built from 14 residues. Germline V CDR1 and CDR2: SGDLS, YYNGEE. CDR3 region: CASSVDPGPNEQYF. Written as DNA, the CDR3 is TGTGCCAGCAGCGTAGATCCAGGGCCCAACGAGCAGTACTTC.

The chain links TRBV10-3 to TRBJ2-5; 12 nucleotides agree with TRBD2. This CDR3 is 13 amino acids long. Germline lookup yields CDR1 ENHRY and CDR2 SYGVKD. CDR3 sequence: CVTSGGMRETQYF. The CDR3 DNA follows: TGTGTCACTAGCGGGGGGATGCGAGAGACCCAGTACTTC.

The gene calls are TRBV20-1 and TRBJ2-1; D possibly corresponds to TRBD2 (5 bases). The CDR3 runs to 15 residues. Germline-derived CDR1 and CDR2 are DFQATT and SNEGSKA (reference sequence). V dropped 5 bases and J dropped 0 bases, with 14 bases sitting between them. The CDR3 nucleotides read TGCAGTGCTCCTCCCGGAGGTAGCTCCTACAATGAGCAGTTCTTC. The encoded protein is CSAPPGGSSYNEQFF.

The rearrangement joins TRBV20-1 to TRBJ1-2, with TRBD1 as a possible D gene (6 bases). There are 12 residues in the CDR3. Between the trimmed V and J ends, which lost 4 bases and 8 bases, there was a span of 14 bases. Germline V gene sequence: CDR1 DFQATT, CDR2 SNEGSKA (reference sequence). CDR3 protein: CSANPGHFGYTF. As DNA, the CDR3 is TGCAGTGCTAACCCGGGACATTTCGGCTACACCTTC.

The sample holds a few counts of this clonotype. J is TRBJ1-2 and V is TRBV20-1; D not resolved. The V end was cut by 4 bases, the J end by 7 bases, with 16 bases between. Germline V gene data show CDR1 as DFQATT and CDR2 as SNEGSKA (reference sequence). There are 13 residues in the CDR3. The DNA of the CDR3 is TGCAGTGCTACCAGCTCGAGGGAAGGTGGCTACACCTTC. This codes for CSATSSREGGYTF.

This clonotype was observed many times. The J gene is TRBJ1-5, the V gene TRBV12-3 or TRBV12-4; D is unclear. This CDR3 region has 14 residues. V lost 6 bases, J lost 0 bases, and 9 bases lay in between. The CDR3 nucleotides read TGTGCCAGCAGCCGTCGAAATAGCAATCAGCCCCAGCATTTT. Amino acid sequence: CASSRRNSNQPQHF.

This clonotype has only a few counts. The chain employs TRBV6-6 and TRBJ2-7; D is unresolved. Germline assignment: CDR1 MNHNY and CDR2 SVGAGI (reference sequence). With 6 bases removed from V and 2 bases from J, the gap between germline ends came to 11 bases. The CDR3 length is 13 residues. CDR3 DNA sequence: TGTGCCAGCAGAAAAGGAAGACCCTACGAGCAGTACTTC. It yields the protein CASRKGRPYEQYF.

A few counts support this clonotype. This rearrangement joins TRBV20-1 to TRBJ2-5, with D possibly called TRBD1 or TRBD2 (5 bases each). The ends were cut back, 6 bases at V and 5 bases at J, with 13 bases in the middle. Germline lookup yields CDR1 DFQATT and CDR2 SNEGSKA (reference sequence). This CDR3 spans 12 amino acids. CDR3 nucleotide sequence: TGCAGTGCCCTGGCCTGGGGGGAGACCCAGTACTTC. Protein sequence: CSALAWGETQYF.